This T cell receptor (beta chain) originates from a study of cytomegalovirus exposure and HLA in healthy donors (dated by TCRdb to about 2017). About the investigation overall: In an earlier analysis of several hundred of the donors, 250 to 350 Gb of sequence data and 120 million or so unique TCR beta sequences from 180 million or so T cells were reported. Approximately 300 gigabases of sequencing data and around 80 million unique TCR sequences made up an early release that covered 500 to 650 HLA-typed donors. Of the 398 genotyped donors, 65% to 90% fell in the genetic ancestry cluster associated with self-reported Caucasian donors. The study was designed to test whether signatures of past pathogen exposure could be identified by cataloging public T cell receptors. The T cell repertoires of several hundred subjects were profiled by immunosequencing and related to cytomegalovirus serostatus. Along with the approximately 650-subject first cohort, a separate validation cohort of around 120 different subjects was used. The study combined high-throughput TCR immunosequencing, statistical association of individual TCRs with disease status, and machine learning to predict cytomegalovirus infection status. A later analysis re-examined previously published TCR beta repertoires from more than 600 donors and added high-resolution HLA genotyping to investigate patterns of TCR occurrence. The later analysis used no new phenotypic data to find candidate immune exposures, relying instead on TCR beta sequences and their occurrence across donors. In an earlier analysis of 550 to 700 of the donors, high-throughput TCR beta sequencing was used to judge whether each TCR beta V gene segment behaved as functional or pseudogenic. Donor age, sex, ethnicity and CMV serostatus were compiled alongside the repertoire data. In a later genetic analysis, genome-wide SNP genotypes for about 60% of the 666 donors were used, and that subset was treated as a discovery cohort. All discovery cohort repertoires had been generated on a single sequencing platform. HLA typing covered class I and class II loci at four-digit resolution. The number of typed donors differed by locus: roughly 620-630 for A, B, C, DRB1 and DQB1; some 500 for DQA1; 600 to 610 for DPA1; and some 470 for DPB1. A handful of DR-DQ haplotypes were handled as single units for association and clustering because linkage in the cohort was strong. Among about 410 genotyped donors of the cohort, an average of about 240,000 unique TCR beta nucleotide sequences was sequenced per donor, of which about 18% were non-productive. Study-wide findings and limitations: Immune exposure information for the cohort was limited to CMV serostatus. Linkage disequilibrium might explain the correlated functional status among segregating V segments, but an unknown experimental factor could not be ruled out. In vitro tests confirmed that a few of the cytomegalovirus-associated TCR beta chains recognize cytomegalovirus antigens. A further reported finding was that TCR beta sequences accurately predicted the HLA-A and HLA-B alleles for most subjects in the first cohort. A later analysis reported that several top co-occurrence clusters appeared linked to parvovirus B19, influenza, CMV and Epstein-Barr virus. In a later analysis, 15,000 to 20,000 TCR beta sequences were associated with specific HLA alleles at a false discovery rate of 0.05. Because counts were too low, approximately 18 rarely observed V segments, including chromosome 9 orphons, were excluded from the earlier analysis of several hundred of the donors. When HLA alleles, especially DR and DQ, strongly co-occurred, TCR associations were difficult to assign to individual alleles. A later genetic analysis reported fewer N-insertions in productive TCRs among donors in an Asian-associated ancestry cluster than the roughly 700-donor mean. V-gene and J-gene trimming of TCR beta chains was associated with a missense DCLRE1C variant in a later genetic analysis, and the association was replicated in an independent cohort. The 87-base-pair reads could not distinguish some IMGT-functional V segments, including TRBV6-2 and TRBV6-3, so those segments were excluded. The presence/absence analyses assumed that sequencing depth was roughly uniform across donors, and that assumption may not be true. The classifier was reported to diagnose cytomegalovirus status with high specificity and sensitivity in both the original and validation cohorts. The authors suggested that the approach could potentially be generalized to other disease states and immunological phenotypes. According to a later analysis, most CMV-associated TCR beta chains appeared to be HLA-restricted, and the HLA associations seemed to be driven largely by CMV exposure. In an earlier analysis of several hundred of the donors, most TCR beta V segments were observed in productive rearrangements about 87% or about 30% of the time, broadly matching IMGT annotations. A cluster of highly shared sequence variants was judged likely to be a technical artifact of the sequencing pipeline. HLA typing was unavailable for some donors at each locus, so association tests used only the typed subset. In a later analysis, HLA-associated TCR beta chains were found to be more clonally expanded and to have lower generation probabilities than equally common non-associated chains. Most TCR sequences were seen in very few donors, while some public TCRs were found in many individuals. According to a later analysis, TCR association rates differed among HLA loci, with DRB1 alleles showing the most associated TCRs and HLA-C alleles showing the fewest. In the study, around 160 TCR beta chains were listed as associated with cytomegalovirus. In this cohort, only TCR beta chains were sequenced, and detectable features were limited by the absence of alpha or paired-chain data.

In total, about 650 healthy bone marrow donors made up the cohort. Cohort members were all nominally healthy when sampled, although unrecorded immune exposures were likely present. The donor tested CMV seronegative, placing the donor among the approximately 360 seronegative members of the cohort. A peripheral blood sample was provided by each donor, and peripheral blood mononuclear cells were used for TCR beta sequencing. Genomic DNA extraction from the blood cell samples was performed with the Qiagen DNeasy Blood Extraction Kit. Library preparation employed the immunoSEQ multiplex PCR assay. For the multiplex PCR, a mixture combining 60 forward primers for TCR Vbeta segments and 13 reverse primers for TCR Jbeta segments was used. The CDR3 region of rearranged TCR beta genes was amplified from genomic DNA by a multiplex PCR assay. The amplified TCR beta libraries were sequenced on the Illumina HiSeq System as 87-base-pair reads. From the authors' description of their analysis: A later analysis counted around 72 million unique TCR beta chains across the approximately 700 repertoires, and about 10 million of these chains were shared by at least two donors. Raw reads were error-corrected and collapsed into unique sequences with a nearest-neighbor algorithm that merged closely related sequences to remove PCR and sequencing errors. CDR3 sequences were aligned to IMGT reference sequences to assign V, D and J gene segments. For a sequence to be retained, a match of at least six nucleotides was required to both a V gene segment and a J gene segment. Rearrangements were classified as productive when the CDR3 lacked stop codons and remained in frame with V and J, and all other rearrangements were classified as non-productive. CDR3 was defined according to IMGT convention as the region running from the second conserved V-encoded cysteine to the conserved J-encoded phenylalanine. The earlier analysis of approximately 500 of the donors excluded sequences that lacked an unambiguous match to a single V gene segment. An earlier analysis of just under 600 of the donors called V segments functional above 56.7% productive rearrangements and segregating when the between-donor standard deviation exceeded 5%. A statistical classification framework was built to diagnose cytomegalovirus status from the catalog of TCR beta chain sequences. V and J gene assignment, in a later analysis, came from comparing TCR nucleotide sequences with IMGT/GENE-DB human TR gene sequences. The TCRdist pipeline was used in a later analysis to assign CDR3 sequences and most-parsimonious VDJ recombination scenarios. In a later analysis, each TCR beta chain was defined by its CDR3 amino acid sequence together with its V-gene family, and reads lacking a unique V-gene family were excluded. As a way to deal with suspected cross-contamination and a sequencing artifact, a later analysis dropped approximately 570 nucleotide sequences that were highly shared and had low generation probability. For each public chain, a later analysis derived a clonal expansion index from normalized ranks of inferred template counts within each repertoire. Generation probabilities in a later analysis came from a VDJ recombination model fitted to out-of-frame rearrangements, and those results were checked against IGoR. In a later analysis, TCR-TCR, TCR-HLA and TCR-CMV co-occurrence was scored with hypergeometric tests, and a repertoire-size bias correction was applied to TCR pairs. False discovery rates were estimated in a later analysis by permuting HLA or CMV assignments 20 times. In a later analysis, co-occurring TCRs were grouped with DBSCAN, and TCRdist sequence similarity was added when clustering was performed within HLA-allele-positive subsets. Co-occurrence clustering excluded repertoires with fewer than 30,000 or more than 120,000 public chains, plus five with anomalous nucleotide sharing. In its TCRdb copy, this immuneACCESS table keeps in-frame sequences only and misses some clones. Where compared with another copy, unresolved V genes explain less than half of these, and the others have no known cause. V, J and clone size derive from that table, while D and trimming were established from the DNA sequence. This sample is represented by 80,000 to 90,000 clones; around 80% of them were singletons. Of the sample, about 2.9% falls within the top ten clones.

CDR1 SNHLY and CDR2 FYNNEI are derived from the germline V gene. Including the terminal cysteine and phenylalanine, the CDR3 comprises 17 residues. Only the CDR3 DNA is retained, 51 bases long and in frame from the first base. Germline trimming amounts to 5 bases on V and 12 bases on J, with 13 as the count of junction bases outside the gene matches. Of note for this clone: Its antigen remains unidentified. The record has no base qualities; no much larger clone is one base away.

The sequence was obtained from a man aged 25-45 years in good health and CMV-seronegative. The chain couples TRBV2 to TRBJ2-1; 16 junctional bases match TRBD2. Sequencing was done on a sample of PBMCs. The nucleotide sequence is TGTGCCAGCAGTCCTAACTCCGGGACTAGCGGGGGGGCCGGGCAGTTCTTC. It is translated as CASSPNSGTSGGAGQFF.